This T cell receptor (beta chain) derives from a study of T-cell memory formation after mild COVID-19. Overall study: Largely donor-specific TCR clusters were found.

This clonotype turned up a few times. Its antigen is still unknown. With constant-segment primers, 5'RACE yielded cDNA libraries of TCR alpha and TCR beta that carried sample barcodes and UMIs. Via MiXCR, TCRdb re-called the 5' RACE reads, giving one row per CDR3 protein. This repertoire shows 550,000 to 600,000 distinct CDR3 sequences, roughly 20% found once; its top ten account for 7% to 9%. The CDR3 sequence is 18 residues long. Germline values: CDR1 LGHNA, CDR2 YNFKEQ. J gave up 2 bases and V 4 bases, and 10 bases lay outside the gene matches. Study-level findings and limits: The study found contracting CD4+ clones mainly in CM and EM and contracting CD8+ clones in EMRA. Pre-infection memory harbored some responding clones, suggesting cross-reactive memory joined.

The sample taken for sequencing was PBMCs or a T cell subset sorted from them (not recorded which). The chain carries TRBV4-2 and TRBJ2-2; 10 bases line up with TRBD2. The clonotype was recovered from an adult woman who had mild COVID-19 (a few samples of this study predate the infection). Cell type and time point are not known. The CDR3 nucleotides read TGTGCCAGCAGCCCCCGGCCCGGACTAGCGGATAACACCGGGGAGCTGTTTTTT. Translating it yields CASSPRPGLADNTGELFF.